This passage covers 21 T cell receptor beta chains from one sample sequenced in a study of cytomegalovirus exposure and HLA in healthy donors. TCRdb's copy holds only in-frame clones and misses some; the assay was immunoSEQ multiplex PCR. The profile shows about 260,000 clones, 80% to 95% of them singletons. The specimen sequenced was PBMCs. The origin of the receptors is a woman aged 25 to 39 in good health and CMV-seronegative.

The chain is built from TRBV27 and TRBJ2-1; 7 bases agree with TRBD2. The CDR3 covers 15 residues. Losses at the gene ends were 5 bases for V and 6 bases for J; bases not matched to a gene: 10. Germline V gene sequence: CDR1 MNHEY, CDR2 SMNVEV (reference sequence). The CDR3 bases are TGTGCCAGCAGTATAGGTGTGGGGGGGTTCAATGAGCAGTTCTTC. Amino acid sequence: CASSIGVGGFNEQFF.

This chain links TRBV7-3 with TRBJ2-3, with TRBD2 matching 8 bases. With V trimmed by 3 bases and J by 3 bases, 8 bases remained unmatched. CDR3 size: 16 residues. Germline lookup yields CDR1 SGHTA and CDR2 FQGTGA. CDR3 residues: CASSFSRSSGTDTQYF. DNA of the CDR3: TGTGCCAGCAGCTTCTCGAGGTCTAGCGGGACAGATACGCAGTATTTT.

V usage is TRBV5-6 and J usage is TRBJ1-1, with a weak D call TRBD1 (5 bases). From germline, CDR1 is SGHDT and CDR2 YYEEEE. The CDR3 consists of 15 residues. Trimming took 2 bases from V and 1 from J, leaving 12 bases between them. The CDR3 sequence is CASSFQGRENTEAFF. CDR3 sequence (DNA): TGTGCCAGCAGCTTCCAGGGTCGTGAGAACACTGAAGCTTTCTTT.

V is TRBV28 and J is TRBJ2-5; 8 nucleotides match TRBD2. Trimming took 4 bases from V and 4 from J; bases not matched to a gene: 5. Germline V CDR1 and CDR2: MDHEN, SYDVKM. The CDR3 spans 14 residues. The CDR3 spells CASSYRGGRETQYF. CDR3 sequence (DNA): TGTGCCAGCAGTTATCGGGGGGGGAGAGAGACCCAGTACTTC.

The chain links TRBV7-7 to TRBJ2-1; D unclear. The CDR3 extends over 13 amino acids. Germline CDR1 and CDR2: SSHAT and FNYEAQ (reference sequence). V lost 5 bases to trimming and J lost 4 bases, with 9 bases between them. The CDR3 loop reads CASSQQSYNEQFF. DNA for the CDR3: TGTGCCAGCAGCCAACAAAGTTACAATGAGCAGTTCTTC.

The chain has TRBV4-3 and TRBJ2-1; D may be TRBD2 (6 bases). CDR1 and CDR2 (germline): LGHNA, YSLEER. The CDR3 extends over 13 amino acids. Trimming cost V 11 bases and J 2 bases, with 13 bases left between them. The chain's CDR3 is CASRDGAYNEQFF. In nucleotides, the CDR3 is TGCGCCTCGCGGGACGGTGCCTACAATGAGCAGTTCTTC.

The chain links TRBV7-8 to TRBJ2-1; 8 nucleotides line up with TRBD2. This CDR3 region has 15 residues. The germline gives CDR1 SGHVS, CDR2 FQNEAQ. The V gene end was trimmed by 1 base and the J gene end by 4 bases; junction bases not matched to a gene: 3. The CDR3: CASSLVPGGYNEQFF. In nucleotides, the CDR3 is TGTGCCAGCAGCTTAGTTCCGGGAGGGTACAATGAGCAGTTCTTC. The whole variable domain, filled in from reference TRBV7-8 and TRBJ2-1, reads GAGVSQSPRYKVAKRGQDVALRCDPISGHVSLFWYQQALGQGPEFLTYFQNEAQLDKSGLPSDRFFAERPEGSVSTLKIQRTQQEDSAVYLCASSLVPGGYNEQFFGPGTRLTVL.

V is TRBV5-6 and J is TRBJ2-3; TRBD2 aligns across 10 bases. The germline V gene has CDR1 SGHDT and CDR2 YYEEEE. This CDR3 is 17 amino acids long. V shed 0 bases, J shed 3 bases, and the junction held 7 bases outside the gene matches. The CDR3 here is CASSLVASGRVTDTQYF. CDR3 DNA sequence: TGTGCCAGCAGCTTGGTGGCTAGCGGGAGAGTGACAGATACGCAGTATTTT.

This sequence joins TRBV5-1 and TRBJ2-5; 8 nucleotides align to TRBD1. The junction had 9 bases not matched to a gene; V was cut back by 0 bases and J by 5 bases. Germline CDR1 is SGHRS and CDR2 is YFSETQ. The CDR3 consists of 16 residues. CDR3 protein: CASSLAFQGAGETQYF. CDR3 DNA: TGCGCCAGCAGCTTGGCGTTTCAGGGGGCAGGGGAGACCCAGTACTTC.

The chain couples TRBV14 to TRBJ2-3; 7 bases align to TRBD1. V was clipped by 1 base and J by 3 bases; unmatched bases: 4. Germline lookup yields CDR1 SGHDN and CDR2 FVKESK. This CDR3 has 15 residues. CDR3 nucleotides: TGTGCCAGCAGCCAAGGAGACAGGGTAACAGATACGCAGTATTTT. Amino acid sequence: CASSQGDRVTDTQYF.

The CDR3 loop reads CASTMVAGSDEQYF. CDR3 coding DNA: TGTGCCAGTACGATGGTAGCAGGGTCCGACGAGCAGTACTTC. V and J are TRBV19 and TRBJ2-7; possible D gene TRBD1, 5 bases. V was clipped by 7 bases and J by 5 bases, with 18 bases between them. There are 14 residues in the CDR3. Germline V gene lookup returns CDR1 LNHDA and CDR2 SQIVND (reference sequence).

The rearrangement links TRBV6-5 to TRBJ2-1; D gene ambiguous. The CDR3 runs 13 residues. CDR1 and CDR2 (germline): MNHEY, SVGAGI. The V and J ends lost 2 bases and 7 bases respectively, with 9 bases between them. For the CDR3, the DNA is TGTGCCAGCAGTTACCCGGGCGGTAATGAGCAGTTCTTC. This gives the protein CASSYPGGNEQFF.

The CDR3 DNA reads as TGTGCCAGCAGCGGAGCGGTGTTCCCATATGGCTACACCTTC. Translating gives CASSGAVFPYGYTF. This chain joins TRBV11-3 and TRBJ1-2, with no clear D. This CDR3 has 14 residues. Trimming shortened V by 5 bases and J by 5 bases, and 15 bases separated the two germline ends. Germline V lookup: CDR1 SGHNT, CDR2 YENEEA.

J is TRBJ2-7 and V is TRBV10-3; TRBD1 matches at 9 bases. The germline V gene has CDR1 ENHRY and CDR2 SYGVKD. The V and J ends lost 2 bases and 4 bases, in that order; junction bases with no gene match: 0. The CDR3 spans 13 residues. In DNA, the CDR3 is TGTGCCATCAGTGAGGGACAGGGGTACGAGCAGTACTTC. This encodes CAISEGQGYEQYF.

This chain links TRBV29-1 with TRBJ1-1, with a weak D call TRBD1 (6 bases). V dropped 3 bases and J dropped 1 base, with 24 bases sitting between them. The germline gives CDR1 SQVTM, CDR2 ANQGSEA. The CDR3 runs to 18 residues. The CDR3 reads CSVDPGSRGVVANTEAFF. The CDR3 DNA reads as TGCAGCGTTGATCCGGGTAGCAGGGGCGTAGTAGCGAACACTGAAGCTTTCTTT. Full variable domain (outside the CDR3, taken from reference TRBV29-1 and TRBJ1-1): SAVISQKPSRDICQRGTSLTIQCQVDSQVTMMFWYRQQPGQSLTLIATANQGSEATYESGFVIDKFPISRPNLTFSTLTVSNMSPEDSSIYLCSVDPGSRGVVANTEAFFGQGTRLTVV.

The J gene is TRBJ1-1, the V gene TRBV29-1, with D unclear. Per germline, CDR1 SQVTM and CDR2 ANQGSEA. This CDR3 has 12 residues. V lost 5 bases, J lost 6 bases, and 13 bases lay in between. DNA of the CDR3: TGCAGCGTTCGCGTGGCGGGGTCTGAAGCTTTCTTT. This sequence encodes CSVRVAGSEAFF.

The V call is TRBV27, the J call TRBJ2-7; 10 bases match TRBD2. This CDR3 has 17 amino acids. The germline gives CDR1 MNHEY, CDR2 SMNVEV (reference sequence). V trimming: 0 bases; J trimming: 3 bases; junction bases outside the gene matches: 8. This chain's CDR3 is CASSLSMVSSGSYEQYF. CDR3 sequence (DNA): TGTGCCAGCAGTTTATCGATGGTGTCTAGCGGGAGCTACGAGCAGTACTTC.

The rearrangement links TRBV5-1 to TRBJ2-1; 10 nucleotides line up with TRBD1. The V gene's germline CDR1 is SGHRS and CDR2 YFSETQ. The CDR3 contains 15 residues. Losses at the gene ends were 5 bases for V and 2 bases for J; bases not matched to a gene: 4. The CDR3 region is CASRQTGGTYNEQFF. CDR3 sequence (DNA): TGCGCCAGCAGGCAGACAGGGGGCACCTACAATGAGCAGTTCTTC. Combining the CDR3 with reference TRBV5-1 and TRBJ2-1 gives the whole variable domain KAGVTQTPRYLIKTRGQQVTLSCSPISGHRSVSWYQQTPGQGLQFLFEYFSETQRNKGNFPGRFSGRQFSNSRSEMNVSTLELGDSALYLCASRQTGGTYNEQFFGPGTRLTVL.

The V gene is TRBV11-3, the J gene TRBJ2-5; weak D call: TRBD2 (5 bases). From germline, CDR1 is SGHNT and CDR2 YENEEA. The CDR3 has 16 amino acids. The germline V and J ends were trimmed by 5 bases and 4 bases, with 20 bases remaining between them. CDR3 in DNA: TGTGCCAGCAGCCTAGTACGCGGAGGTATTGGAGAGACCCAGTACTTC. Translating gives CASSLVRGGIGETQYF.

This chain connects TRBV9 to TRBJ2-2; D call uncertain. Germline CDR1 and CDR2: SGDLS and YYNGEE. This CDR3 has 14 amino acids. Trimming removed 3 bases from V and 1 base from J, with 7 bases in between. The CDR3 here is CASSAGLNTGELFF. CDR3 DNA sequence: TGTGCCAGCAGCGCCGGGCTGAACACCGGGGAGCTGTTTTTT.

This clone was counted a single time. The CDR3, as DNA: TGTGCCAGTAGACCCGGGACAGCCTCTGGAAACACCATATATTTT. It encodes CASRPGTASGNTIYF. The chain links TRBV19 to TRBJ1-3; TRBD1 matches 7 bases. CDR3 length equals 15 residues. Germline V gene data show CDR1 as LNHDA and CDR2 as SQIVND (reference sequence). The J segment lost 0 bases and the V segment lost 6 bases, leaving 5 bases of the junction unmatched. Complete variable domain (other parts from reference TRBV19 and TRBJ1-3): DGGITQSPKYLFRKEGQNVTLSCEQNLNHDAMYWYRQDPGQGLRLIYYSQIVNDFQKGDIAEGYSVSREKKESFPLTVTSAQKNPTAFYLCASRPGTASGNTIYFGEGSWLTVV.